This TCR beta chain was obtained from a study of blood T cell repertoires in COVID-19. Across the study: Both acute and convalescent COVID-19 samples were obtained from the United States, Italy and Spain. PBMCs, B-cell-depleted T cells, or T cells provided the cDNA or gDNA that made up the material.

In the authors' workflow: Amplified reference gene primers provided the basis for estimating nucleated cell counts. TCRdb keeps only in-frame clones here, not all; method: immunoSEQ multiplex PCR. From that table come the V and J calls and clone size; the DNA was used to work out D and trimming. The repertoire includes about 110,000 clones, about 79% of them detected once, and around 15% sits in the top ten. Germline V gene lookup returns CDR1 ENHRY and CDR2 SYGVKD. The V and J ends lost 0 bases and 5 bases respectively, with 8 bases between them. CDR3 size: 14 residues. The gene calls are TRBV10-3 and TRBJ1-5; D is uncertain. Input material: peripheral blood. This clonotype was sampled from a woman older than 75 with active or convalescent COVID-19. CDR3 in amino acids: CAISESQNDQPQHF. DNA for the CDR3: TGTGCCATCAGTGAGTCACAGAATGATCAGCCCCAGCATTTT.